This record looks at one T cell receptor (beta chain) sequence and its context. All recovered Cohort 3 donors got two negative PCRs, got clearance, or saw symptom resolution. The data originate from a study of blood T cell repertoires in COVID-19. About the research overall: T cells, B-cell-depleted T cells, or PBMCs supplied cDNA or gDNA.

Germline V gene data show CDR1 as MNHEY and CDR2 as SMNVEV (reference sequence). With 2 bases removed from V and 4 bases from J, the gap between germline ends came to 14 bases. This CDR3 contains 15 residues. Original processing notes: Estimated nucleated cell counts came from reference gene primer amplification. The data were produced by immunoSEQ multiplex PCR, yet TCRdb's version contains in-frame clones alone and is incomplete. For V, J and clone size, that table is used; D and trimming come from the DNA. The profile shows a few hundred thousand clones, 75% to 90% of them singletons. Sequencing was carried out using PBMCs or T cells enriched from blood (not recorded which). This receptor was taken from a woman younger than 35 who had recovered from COVID-19. This rearrangement joins TRBV27 to TRBJ2-5; D perhaps matches TRBD2 (6 bases). CDR3 DNA sequence: TGTGCCAGCAGTTTAGGCGGGGCCGAGGGAGAGACCCAGTACTTC. Its translation: CASSLGGAEGETQYF.